The clone carrying this TCR beta chain was observed a few times. Its target is unknown. These data are taken from a study of cytomegalovirus exposure and HLA in healthy donors. Study observations and caveats: Investigators reported about 160 TCR beta chains as tied to cytomegalovirus. Highly shared sequence variants in one cluster were likely a sequencing artifact. Presence/absence analyses assumed roughly uniform sequencing depth across donors.

Germline assignment: CDR1 MDHEN and CDR2 SYDVKM. V gave up 5 bases and J gave up 0 bases; unmatched junction bases: 11. CDR3 length: 18 residues. The PCR used 60 Vbeta and 13 Jbeta primers. TCRdb's table, derived via immunoSEQ multiplex PCR, lists solely in-frame clones and lacks some. The table records around 150,000 clones, around 84% of them present only once. The receptor's source is a woman between 40 and 50 years old in good health and CMV-seronegative. The chain links TRBV28 to TRBJ1-3, with 9 bases that match TRBD1. Material: PBMCs. The CDR3: CASSDRTGAPPSGNTIYF. CDR3 in DNA: TGTGCCAGCAGTGATCGGACAGGGGCACCCCCCTCTGGAAACACCATATATTTT.